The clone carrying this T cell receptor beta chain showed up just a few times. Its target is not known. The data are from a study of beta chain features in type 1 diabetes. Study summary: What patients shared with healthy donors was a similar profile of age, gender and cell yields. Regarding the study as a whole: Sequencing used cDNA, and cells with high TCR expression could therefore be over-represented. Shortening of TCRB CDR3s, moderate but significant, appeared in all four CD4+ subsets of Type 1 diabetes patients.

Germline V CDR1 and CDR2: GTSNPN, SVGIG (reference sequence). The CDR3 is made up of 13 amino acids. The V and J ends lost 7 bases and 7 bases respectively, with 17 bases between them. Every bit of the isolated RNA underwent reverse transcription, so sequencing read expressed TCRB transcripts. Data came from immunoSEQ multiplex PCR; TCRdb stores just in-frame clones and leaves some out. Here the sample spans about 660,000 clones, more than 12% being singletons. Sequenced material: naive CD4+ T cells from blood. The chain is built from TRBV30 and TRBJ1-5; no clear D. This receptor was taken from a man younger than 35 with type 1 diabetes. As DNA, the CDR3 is TGTGCCTCGACCGAGGGCAGCGGGCAGCCCCAGCATTTT. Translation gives CASTEGSGQPQHF.